This T cell receptor beta chain was recovered during a study of blood T cell repertoires in COVID-19. Study-wide background: Some COVID-19 samples were acute and others convalescent; all came from the United States, Italy and Spain. T cells, B-cell-depleted T cells, or PBMCs provided the cDNA or gDNA that served as material.

As handled by the study authors: Reference gene primers were amplified, and this amplification served to estimate nucleated cell counts. Clones were sequenced by immunoSEQ multiplex PCR, and TCRdb holds only the in-frame ones, with some missing. The D gene and trimming were derived from the DNA, and the V and J assignments and clone size from that table. The repertoire consists of over 90,000 clones, with approximately 88% occurring once and the leading ten covering approximately 3.5%. The clonotype comes from an older woman with acute or convalescent COVID-19. Sequenced input: peripheral blood.

CDR3 loop: CASSLWTAGPNEKLFF. DNA for the CDR3: TGTGCCAGCAGCCTATGGACAGCCGGCCCTAATGAAAAACTGTTTTTT. The chain recombines TRBV28 with TRBJ1-4; TRBD1 might be the D (6 bases). The CDR3 runs to 16 residues. Between the trimmed V and J ends, which lost 6 bases and 3 bases, there was a span of 17 bases. CDR1 is MDHEN, CDR2 SYDVKM, per germline.